The sequence of this TCR beta chain was determined in a study of OX40 agonist ivuxolimab in advanced cancers. Study-wide context: Dosing consisted of intravenous ivuxolimab at 0.01 to 10 mg/kg every 2 weeks. Patients enrolled in dose escalation were diagnosed with hepatocellular carcinoma, melanoma, renal cell or head and neck cancer. Notes on the study in general: Clonal expansion by week 6 occurred in CD4+ and CD8+ blood T cells (at 0.1 to 3.0 mg/kg).

The protocol was immunoSEQ multiplex PCR, while the TCRdb copy is restricted to in-frame clones and leaves out a portion. Here the sample spans just over 40,000 clones, around 89% being singletons. About this clone itself: Antigen: not known.

The V gene's germline CDR1 is SGHRS and CDR2 YFSETQ. This CDR3 has 14 amino acids. V was clipped by 4 bases and J by 1 base, with 12 bases between them. This chain connects TRBV5-1 to TRBJ2-7, with D perhaps matching TRBD2 (6 bases). The starting material was CD4+ or CD8+ T cells sorted from blood, obtained in a trial of the OX40 agonist ivuxolimab. This receptor was taken from an adult with an advanced solid tumor such as melanoma, head and neck, liver or kidney cancer. The CDR3 loop reads CASSRASDSYEQYF. In DNA, the CDR3 is TGCGCCAGCAGCCGGGCTAGCGATTCCTACGAGCAGTACTTC.